This T cell receptor beta chain was captured by sequencing in a study of blood T cell repertoires in COVID-19. As for the study in general: The United States, Italy and Spain were the sources of the acute and convalescent COVID-19 samples. PBMCs, B-cell-depleted T cells, or T cells provided the cDNA or gDNA that made up the material.

V lost 6 bases to trimming and J lost 7 bases, with 12 bases between them. Germline CDR1 reads KGHDR; CDR2 reads SFDVKD. This CDR3 has 13 residues. Per the original methods: Reference gene primer amplification gave nucleated cell count estimates. Profiling relied on immunoSEQ multiplex PCR, and the TCRdb table lists in-frame clones only, not all of them. The D gene and trimming were derived from the DNA, and the V and J assignments and clone size from that table. Found here are roughly 140,000 clones, around 80% of them singletons; the top ten hold 0.5% to 0.65%. This receptor was identified in a man in his fifties or sixties with acute or convalescent COVID-19. The sequenced sample consisted of peripheral blood. V and J are TRBV24-1 and TRBJ2-1, with D perhaps TRBD1 (6 bases). CDR3 DNA: TGTGCCACCAGTCCAGGGGTTAGGAATGAGCAGTTCTTC. Translating gives CATSPGVRNEQFF.